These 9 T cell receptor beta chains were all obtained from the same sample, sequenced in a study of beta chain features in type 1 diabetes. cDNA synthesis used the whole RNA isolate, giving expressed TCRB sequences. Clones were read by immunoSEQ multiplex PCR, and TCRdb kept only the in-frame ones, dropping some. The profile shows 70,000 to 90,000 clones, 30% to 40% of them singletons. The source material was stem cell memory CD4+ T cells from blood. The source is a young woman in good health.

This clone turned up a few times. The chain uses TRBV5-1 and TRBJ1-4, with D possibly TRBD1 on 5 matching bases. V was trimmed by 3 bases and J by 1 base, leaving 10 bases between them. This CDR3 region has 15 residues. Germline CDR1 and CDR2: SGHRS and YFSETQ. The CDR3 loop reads CASSSQGRTNEKLFF. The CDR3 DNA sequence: TGCGCCAGCAGCTCCCAGGGAAGAACTAATGAAAAACTGTTTTTT.

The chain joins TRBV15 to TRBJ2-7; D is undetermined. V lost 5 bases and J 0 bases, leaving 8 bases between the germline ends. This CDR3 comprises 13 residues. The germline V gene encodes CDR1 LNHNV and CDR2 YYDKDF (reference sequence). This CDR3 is CATSGSSSYEQYF. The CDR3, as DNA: TGTGCCACCAGCGGGTCTAGCTCCTACGAGCAGTACTTC.

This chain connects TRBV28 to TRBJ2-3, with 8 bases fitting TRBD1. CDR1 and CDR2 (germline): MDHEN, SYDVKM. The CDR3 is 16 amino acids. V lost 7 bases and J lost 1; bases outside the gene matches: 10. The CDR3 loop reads CASINTGGLRTDTQYF. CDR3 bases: TGTGCCAGCATCAACACAGGGGGTCTTCGCACAGATACGCAGTATTTT.

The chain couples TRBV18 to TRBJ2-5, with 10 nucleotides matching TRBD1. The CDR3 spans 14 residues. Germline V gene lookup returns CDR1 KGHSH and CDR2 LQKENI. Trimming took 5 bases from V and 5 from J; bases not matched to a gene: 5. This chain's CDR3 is CASSGQGDFETQYF. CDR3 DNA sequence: TGTGCCAGCTCAGGACAGGGGGATTTTGAGACCCAGTACTTC.

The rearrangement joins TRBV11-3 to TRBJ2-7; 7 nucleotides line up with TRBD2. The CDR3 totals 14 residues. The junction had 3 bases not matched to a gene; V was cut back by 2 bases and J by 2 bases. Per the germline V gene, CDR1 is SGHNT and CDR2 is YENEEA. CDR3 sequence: CASSLSGDAYEQYF. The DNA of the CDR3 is TGTGCCAGCAGCTTAAGCGGGGACGCCTACGAGCAGTACTTC. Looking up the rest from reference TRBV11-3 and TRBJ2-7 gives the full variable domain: EAGVVQSPRYKIIEKKQPVAFWCNPISGHNTLYWYLQNLGQGPELLIRYENEEAVDDSQLPKDRFSAERLKGVDSTLKIQPAELGDSAVYLCASSLSGDAYEQYFGPGTRLTVT.

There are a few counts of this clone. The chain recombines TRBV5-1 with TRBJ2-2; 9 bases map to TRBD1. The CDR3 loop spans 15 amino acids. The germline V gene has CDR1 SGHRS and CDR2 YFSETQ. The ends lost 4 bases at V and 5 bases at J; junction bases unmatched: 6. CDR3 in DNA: TGCGCCAGCAGCCCGAAGGACAGGGGAACCGGGGAGCTGTTTTTT. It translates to CASSPKDRGTGELFF.

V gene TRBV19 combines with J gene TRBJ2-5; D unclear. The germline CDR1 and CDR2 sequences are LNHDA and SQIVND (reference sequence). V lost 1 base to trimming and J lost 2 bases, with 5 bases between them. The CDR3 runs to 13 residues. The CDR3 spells CASSIGLQETQYF. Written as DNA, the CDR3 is TGTGCCAGTAGTATAGGACTTCAAGAGACCCAGTACTTC.

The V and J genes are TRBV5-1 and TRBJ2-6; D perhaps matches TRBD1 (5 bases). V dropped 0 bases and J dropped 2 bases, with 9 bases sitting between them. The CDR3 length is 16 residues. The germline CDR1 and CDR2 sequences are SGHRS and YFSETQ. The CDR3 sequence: CASSLGGGTGANVLTF. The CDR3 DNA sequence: TGCGCCAGCAGCTTGGGGGGCGGTACTGGGGCCAACGTCCTGACTTTC.

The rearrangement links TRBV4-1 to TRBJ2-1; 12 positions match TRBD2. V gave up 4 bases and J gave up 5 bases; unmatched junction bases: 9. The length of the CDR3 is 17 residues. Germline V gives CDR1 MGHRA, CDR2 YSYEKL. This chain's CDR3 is CASSPRGTSGYDNEQFF. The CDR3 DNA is TGCGCCAGCAGCCCAAGAGGGACTAGCGGGTATGACAATGAGCAGTTCTTC.